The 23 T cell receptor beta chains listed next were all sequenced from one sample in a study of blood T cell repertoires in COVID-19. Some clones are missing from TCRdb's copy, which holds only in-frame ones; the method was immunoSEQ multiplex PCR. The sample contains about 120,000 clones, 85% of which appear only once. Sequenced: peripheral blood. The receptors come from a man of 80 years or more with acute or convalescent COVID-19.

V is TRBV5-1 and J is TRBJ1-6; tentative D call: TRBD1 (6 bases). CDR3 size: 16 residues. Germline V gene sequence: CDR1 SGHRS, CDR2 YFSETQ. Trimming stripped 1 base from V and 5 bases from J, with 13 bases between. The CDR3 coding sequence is TGCGCCAGCAGCTTGTCGGGGGGCGCGGATAATTCACCCCTCCACTTT. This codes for CASSLSGGADNSPLHF.

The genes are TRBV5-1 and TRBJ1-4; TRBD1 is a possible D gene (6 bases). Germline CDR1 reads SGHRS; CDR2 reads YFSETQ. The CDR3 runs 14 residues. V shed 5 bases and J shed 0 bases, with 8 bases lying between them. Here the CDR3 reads CASRRQATNEKLFF. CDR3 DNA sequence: TGCGCCAGCAGGAGACAGGCAACTAATGAAAAACTGTTTTTT. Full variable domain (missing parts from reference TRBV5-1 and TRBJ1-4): KAGVTQTPRYLIKTRGQQVTLSCSPISGHRSVSWYQQTPGQGLQFLFEYFSETQRNKGNFPGRFSGRQFSNSRSEMNVSTLELGDSALYLCASRRQATNEKLFFGSGTQLSVL.

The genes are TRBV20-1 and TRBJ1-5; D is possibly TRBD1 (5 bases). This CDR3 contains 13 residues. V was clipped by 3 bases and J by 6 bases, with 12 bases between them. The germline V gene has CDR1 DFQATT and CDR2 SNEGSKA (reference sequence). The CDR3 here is CSASSGIGQPQHF. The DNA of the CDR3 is TGCAGTGCTAGTTCAGGGATAGGTCAGCCCCAGCATTTT.

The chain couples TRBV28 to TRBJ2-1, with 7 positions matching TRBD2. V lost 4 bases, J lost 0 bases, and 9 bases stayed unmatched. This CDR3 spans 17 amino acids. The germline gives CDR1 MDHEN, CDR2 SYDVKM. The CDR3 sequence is CASSSPVLAASYNEQFF. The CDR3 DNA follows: TGTGCCAGCAGTTCCCCCGTTCTAGCGGCCTCCTACAATGAGCAGTTCTTC. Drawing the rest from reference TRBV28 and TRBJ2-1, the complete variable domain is DVKVTQSSRYLVKRTGEKVFLECVQDMDHENMFWYRQDPGLGLRLIYFSYDVKMKEKGDIPEGYSVSREKKERFSLILESASTNQTSMYLCASSSPVLAASYNEQFFGPGTRLTVL.

The CDR3: CASSLRTGGVETQYF. The DNA of the CDR3 is TGTGCCAGCAGCCTTAGGACAGGGGGCGTAGAGACCCAGTACTTC. The genes are TRBV5-4 and TRBJ2-5; 11 nucleotides match TRBD1. Germline CDR1 and CDR2: SGHNT and YYREEE (reference sequence). V lost 4 bases and J lost 4; bases outside the gene matches: 6. CDR3 length: 15 amino acids.

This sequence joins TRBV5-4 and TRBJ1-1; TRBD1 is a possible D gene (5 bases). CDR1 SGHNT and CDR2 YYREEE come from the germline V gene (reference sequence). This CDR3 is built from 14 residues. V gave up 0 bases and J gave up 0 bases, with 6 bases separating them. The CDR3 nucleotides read TGTGCCAGCAGCTTGGAGGGGCTGAACACTGAAGCTTTCTTT. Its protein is CASSLEGLNTEAFF.

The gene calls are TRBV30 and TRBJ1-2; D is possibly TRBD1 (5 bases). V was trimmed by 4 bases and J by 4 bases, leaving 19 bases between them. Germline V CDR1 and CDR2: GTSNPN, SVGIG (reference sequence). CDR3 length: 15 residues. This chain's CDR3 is CAWTGTGTYLYGYTF. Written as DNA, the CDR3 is TGTGCCTGGACCGGGACTGGCACATATCTCTATGGCTACACCTTC.

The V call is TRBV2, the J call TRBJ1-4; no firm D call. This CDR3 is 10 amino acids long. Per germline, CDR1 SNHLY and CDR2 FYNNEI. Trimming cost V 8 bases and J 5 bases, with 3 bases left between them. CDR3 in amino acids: CASQNEKLFF. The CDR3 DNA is TGTGCCAGCCAAAATGAAAAACTGTTTTTT. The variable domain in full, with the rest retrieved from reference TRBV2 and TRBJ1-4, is EPEVTQTPSHQVTQMGQEVILRCVPISNHLYFYWYRQILGQKVEFLVSFYNNEISEKSEIFDDQFSVERPDGSNFTLKIRSTKLEDSAMYFCASQNEKLFFGSGTQLSVL.

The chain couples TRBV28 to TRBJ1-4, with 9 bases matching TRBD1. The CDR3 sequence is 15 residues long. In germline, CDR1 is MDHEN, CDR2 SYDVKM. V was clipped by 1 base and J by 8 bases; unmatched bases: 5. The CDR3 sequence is CASSLSGTGSEKLFF. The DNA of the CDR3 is TGTGCCAGCAGTTTATCCGGGACAGGGTCCGAAAAACTGTTTTTT.

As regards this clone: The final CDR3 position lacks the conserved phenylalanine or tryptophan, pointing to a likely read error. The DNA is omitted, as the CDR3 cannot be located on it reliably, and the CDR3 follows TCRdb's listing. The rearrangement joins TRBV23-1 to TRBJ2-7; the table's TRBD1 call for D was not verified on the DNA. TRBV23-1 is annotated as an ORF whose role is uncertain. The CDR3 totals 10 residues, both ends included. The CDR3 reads CARGPRGSSI.

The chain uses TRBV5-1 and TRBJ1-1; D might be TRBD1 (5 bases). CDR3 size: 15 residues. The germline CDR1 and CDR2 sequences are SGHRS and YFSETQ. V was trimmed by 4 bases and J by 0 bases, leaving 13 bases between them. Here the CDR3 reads CASSEDSNMNTEAFF. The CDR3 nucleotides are TGCGCCAGCAGCGAAGACAGCAACATGAACACTGAAGCTTTCTTT. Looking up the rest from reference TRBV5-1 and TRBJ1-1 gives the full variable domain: KAGVTQTPRYLIKTRGQQVTLSCSPISGHRSVSWYQQTPGQGLQFLFEYFSETQRNKGNFPGRFSGRQFSNSRSEMNVSTLELGDSALYLCASSEDSNMNTEAFFGQGTRLTVV.

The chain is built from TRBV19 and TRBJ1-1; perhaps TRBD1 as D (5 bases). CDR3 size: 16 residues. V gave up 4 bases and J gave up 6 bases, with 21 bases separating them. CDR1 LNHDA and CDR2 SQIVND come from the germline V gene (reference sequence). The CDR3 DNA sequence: TGTGCCAGTAGTAAAGGTTCGGCAGGGATAAGGGCTGAAGCTTTCTTT. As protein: CASSKGSAGIRAEAFF.

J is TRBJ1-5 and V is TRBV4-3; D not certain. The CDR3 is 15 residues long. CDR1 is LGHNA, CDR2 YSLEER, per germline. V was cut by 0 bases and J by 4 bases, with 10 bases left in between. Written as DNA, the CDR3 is TGCGCCAGCAGCCAAGATGCAACAGTTAATCAGCCCCAGCATTTT. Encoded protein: CASSQDATVNQPQHF.

The CDR3 protein is CASSLSFQGFYGYTF. In nucleotides, the CDR3 is TGCGCCAGCAGCTTGTCCTTTCAGGGGTTTTATGGCTACACCTTC. The chain is built from TRBV5-1 and TRBJ1-2, with D possibly TRBD1 on 6 matching bases. In germline, CDR1 is SGHRS, CDR2 YFSETQ. Trimming took 1 base from V and 5 from J, leaving 15 bases between them. The CDR3 covers 15 residues.

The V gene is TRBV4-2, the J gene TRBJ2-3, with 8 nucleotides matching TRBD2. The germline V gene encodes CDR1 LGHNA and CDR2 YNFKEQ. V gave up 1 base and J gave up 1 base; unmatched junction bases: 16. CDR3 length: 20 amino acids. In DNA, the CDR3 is TGTGCCAGCAGCCAAGTGGTCCCTAGCGGGCTATCACCTGGCACAGATACGCAGTATTTT. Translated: CASSQVVPSGLSPGTDTQYF.

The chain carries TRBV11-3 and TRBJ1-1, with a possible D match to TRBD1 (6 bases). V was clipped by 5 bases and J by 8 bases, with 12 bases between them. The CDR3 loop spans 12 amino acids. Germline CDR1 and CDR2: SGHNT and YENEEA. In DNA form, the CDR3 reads TGTGCCAGCAGCCCAGGACAGCACGAAGCTTTCTTT. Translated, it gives CASSPGQHEAFF.

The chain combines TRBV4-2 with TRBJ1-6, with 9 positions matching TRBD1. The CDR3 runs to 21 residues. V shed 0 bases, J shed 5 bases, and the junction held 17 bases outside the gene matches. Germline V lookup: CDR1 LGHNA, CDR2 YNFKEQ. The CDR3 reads CASSQDNRTGASSTNNSPLHF. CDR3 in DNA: TGTGCCAGCAGCCAAGATAACAGGACAGGGGCCTCCAGTACGAATAATTCACCCCTCCACTTT.

In nucleotides, the CDR3 is TGTGCCAGCAGTTACGTCTCTAATAGTGAGCAGTACTTC. Amino acid sequence: CASSYVSNSEQYF. The chain recombines TRBV6-2 or TRBV6-3 with TRBJ2-7; no clear D gene. V lost 2 bases and J lost 7, with 12 bases in between. Germline V CDR1 and CDR2: MNHEY, SVGEGT. CDR3 length: 13 amino acids.

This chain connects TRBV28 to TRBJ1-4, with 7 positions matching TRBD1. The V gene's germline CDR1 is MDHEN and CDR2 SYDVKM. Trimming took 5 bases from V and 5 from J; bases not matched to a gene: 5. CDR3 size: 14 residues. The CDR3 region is CASSPGTENEKLFF. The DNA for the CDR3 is TGTGCCAGCAGTCCCGGGACAGAAAATGAAAAACTGTTTTTT.

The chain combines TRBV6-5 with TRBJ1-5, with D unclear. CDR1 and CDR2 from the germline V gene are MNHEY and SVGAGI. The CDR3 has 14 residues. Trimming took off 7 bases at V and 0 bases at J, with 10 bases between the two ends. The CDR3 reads CASTRGYSNQPQHF. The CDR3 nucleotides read TGTGCCAGCACCCGCGGCTATAGCAATCAGCCCCAGCATTTT.

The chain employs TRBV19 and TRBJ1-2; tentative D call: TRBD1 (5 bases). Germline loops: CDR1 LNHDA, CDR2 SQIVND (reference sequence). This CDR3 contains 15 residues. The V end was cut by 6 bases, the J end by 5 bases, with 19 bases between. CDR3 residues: CASRHSVKGTYGYTF. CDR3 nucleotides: TGTGCCAGTAGGCACAGCGTCAAAGGGACTTATGGCTACACCTTC.

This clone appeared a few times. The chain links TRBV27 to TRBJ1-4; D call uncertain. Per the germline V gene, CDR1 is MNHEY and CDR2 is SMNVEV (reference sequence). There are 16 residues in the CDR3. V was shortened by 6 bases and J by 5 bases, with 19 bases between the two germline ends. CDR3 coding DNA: TGTGCCAGCAGCTCTCTCAGGACGGGAAGGAATGAAAAACTGTTTTTT. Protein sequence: CASSSLRTGRNEKLFF.

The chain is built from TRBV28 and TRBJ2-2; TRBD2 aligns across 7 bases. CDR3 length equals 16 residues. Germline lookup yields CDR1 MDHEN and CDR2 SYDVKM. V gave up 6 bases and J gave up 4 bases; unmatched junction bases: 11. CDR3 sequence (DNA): TGTGCCAGCAGGGGGTCGGCGGGAGCGGGCACCGGGGAGCTGTTTTTT. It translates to CASRGSAGAGTGELFF. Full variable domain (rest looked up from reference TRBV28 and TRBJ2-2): DVKVTQSSRYLVKRTGEKVFLECVQDMDHENMFWYRQDPGLGLRLIYFSYDVKMKEKGDIPEGYSVSREKKERFSLILESASTNQTSMYLCASRGSAGAGTGELFFGEGSRLTVL.